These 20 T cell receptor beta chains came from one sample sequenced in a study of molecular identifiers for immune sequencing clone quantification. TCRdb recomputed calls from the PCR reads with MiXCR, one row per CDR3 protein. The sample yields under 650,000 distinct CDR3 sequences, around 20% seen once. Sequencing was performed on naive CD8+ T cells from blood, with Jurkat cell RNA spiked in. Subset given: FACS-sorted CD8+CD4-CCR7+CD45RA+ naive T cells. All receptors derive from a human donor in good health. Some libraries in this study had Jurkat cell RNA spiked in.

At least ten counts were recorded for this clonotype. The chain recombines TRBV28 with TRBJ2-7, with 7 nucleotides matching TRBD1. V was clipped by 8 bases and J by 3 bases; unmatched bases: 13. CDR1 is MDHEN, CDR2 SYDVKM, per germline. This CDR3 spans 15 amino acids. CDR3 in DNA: TGTGCCAGCTCGAATCCGGGACAGAATTACTACGAGCAGTACTTC. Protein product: CASSNPGQNYYEQYF.

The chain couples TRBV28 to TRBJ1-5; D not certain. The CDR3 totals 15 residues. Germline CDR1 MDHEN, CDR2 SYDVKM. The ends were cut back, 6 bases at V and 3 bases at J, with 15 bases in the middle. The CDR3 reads CASRGRRSLNQPQHF. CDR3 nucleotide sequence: TGTGCCAGCAGGGGCAGACGCAGCCTCAATCAGCCCCAGCATTTT. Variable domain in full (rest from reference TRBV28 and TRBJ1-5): DVKVTQSSRYLVKRTGEKVFLECVQDMDHENMFWYRQDPGLGLRLIYFSYDVKMKEKGDIPEGYSVSREKKERFSLILESASTNQTSMYLCASRGRRSLNQPQHFGDGTRLSIL.

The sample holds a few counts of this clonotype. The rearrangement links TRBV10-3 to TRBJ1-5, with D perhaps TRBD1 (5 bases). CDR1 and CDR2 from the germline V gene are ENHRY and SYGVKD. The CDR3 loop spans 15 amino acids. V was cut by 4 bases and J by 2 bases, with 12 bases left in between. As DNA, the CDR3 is TGTGCCATCAGTGGTGGGGCCTTGGGCAATCAGCCCCAGCATTTT. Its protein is CAISGGALGNQPQHF.

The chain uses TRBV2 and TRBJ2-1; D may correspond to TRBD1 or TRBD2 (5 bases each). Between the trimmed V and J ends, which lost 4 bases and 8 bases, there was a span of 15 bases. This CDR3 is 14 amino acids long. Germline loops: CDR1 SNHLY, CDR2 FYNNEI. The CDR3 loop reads CASSGALRGYEQFF. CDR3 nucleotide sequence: TGTGCCAGCAGTGGAGCGCTTCGGGGCTATGAGCAGTTCTTC. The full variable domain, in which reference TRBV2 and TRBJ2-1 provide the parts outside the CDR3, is EPEVTQTPSHQVTQMGQEVILRCVPISNHLYFYWYRQILGQKVEFLVSFYNNEISEKSEIFDDQFSVERPDGSNFTLKIRSTKLEDSAMYFCASSGALRGYEQFFGPGTRLTVL.

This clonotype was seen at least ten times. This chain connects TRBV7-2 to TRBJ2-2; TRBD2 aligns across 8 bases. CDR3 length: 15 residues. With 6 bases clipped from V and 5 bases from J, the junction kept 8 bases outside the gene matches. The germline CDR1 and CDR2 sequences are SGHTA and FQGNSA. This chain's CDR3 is CASSLVAGGTGELFF. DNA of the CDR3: TGTGCCAGCAGTTTGGTGGCGGGGGGTACCGGGGAGCTGTTTTTT.

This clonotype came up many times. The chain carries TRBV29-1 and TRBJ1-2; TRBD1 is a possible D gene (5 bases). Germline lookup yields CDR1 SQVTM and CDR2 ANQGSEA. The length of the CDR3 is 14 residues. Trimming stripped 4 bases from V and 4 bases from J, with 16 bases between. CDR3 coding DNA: TGCAGCGTTGGGGATGGCAGGGTGGTCTATGGCTACACCTTC. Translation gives CSVGDGRVVYGYTF.

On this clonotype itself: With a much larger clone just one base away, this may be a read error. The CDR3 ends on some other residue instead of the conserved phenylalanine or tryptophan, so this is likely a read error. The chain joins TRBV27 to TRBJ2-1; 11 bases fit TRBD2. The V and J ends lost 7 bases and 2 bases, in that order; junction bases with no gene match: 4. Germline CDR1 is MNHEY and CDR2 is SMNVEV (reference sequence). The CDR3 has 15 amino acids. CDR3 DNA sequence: TGTGCCAGCAAAATAGCGGGGGGGACCTACAATGAGCAGTTCCTC. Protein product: CASKIAGGTYNEQFL.

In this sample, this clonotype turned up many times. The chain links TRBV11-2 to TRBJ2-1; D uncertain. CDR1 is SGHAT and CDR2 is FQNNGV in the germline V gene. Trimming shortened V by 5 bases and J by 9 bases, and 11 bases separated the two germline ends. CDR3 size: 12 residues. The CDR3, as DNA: TGTGCCAGCAGCCCCCCCTTCGGTGAGCAGTTCTTC. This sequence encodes CASSPPFGEQFF.

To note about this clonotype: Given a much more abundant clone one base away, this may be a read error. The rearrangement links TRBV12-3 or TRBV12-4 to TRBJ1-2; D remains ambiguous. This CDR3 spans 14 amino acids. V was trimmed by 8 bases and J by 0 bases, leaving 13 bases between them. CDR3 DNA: TGTGCCAGCGGCCGGACGGTAGCTAACTATGGCTACACCTTC. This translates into CASGRTVANYGYTF.

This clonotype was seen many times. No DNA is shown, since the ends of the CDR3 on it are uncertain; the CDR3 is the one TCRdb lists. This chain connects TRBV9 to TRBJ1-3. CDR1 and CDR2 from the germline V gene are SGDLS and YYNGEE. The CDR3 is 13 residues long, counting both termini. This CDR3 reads CASSVGFGAHLYF.

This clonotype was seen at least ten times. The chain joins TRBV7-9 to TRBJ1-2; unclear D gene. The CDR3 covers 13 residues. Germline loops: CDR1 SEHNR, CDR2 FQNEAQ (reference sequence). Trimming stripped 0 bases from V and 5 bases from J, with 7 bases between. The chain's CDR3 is CASSLADVYGYTF. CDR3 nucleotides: TGTGCCAGCAGCTTAGCTGATGTTTATGGCTACACCTTC.

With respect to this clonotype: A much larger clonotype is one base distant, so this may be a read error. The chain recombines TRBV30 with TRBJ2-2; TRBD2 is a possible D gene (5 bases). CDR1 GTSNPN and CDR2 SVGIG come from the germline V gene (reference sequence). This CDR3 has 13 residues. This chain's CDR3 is CAWSLLTTGELLF. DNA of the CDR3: TGTGCCTGGAGCTTGCTTACCACCGGGGAGCTGCTTTTT.

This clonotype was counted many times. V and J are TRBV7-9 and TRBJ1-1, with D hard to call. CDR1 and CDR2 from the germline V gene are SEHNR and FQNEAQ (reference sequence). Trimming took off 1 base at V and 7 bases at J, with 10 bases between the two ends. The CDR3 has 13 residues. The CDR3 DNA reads TGTGCCAGCAGCTTAGTCCAGGAGAATGAAGCTTTCTTT. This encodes CASSLVQENEAFF.

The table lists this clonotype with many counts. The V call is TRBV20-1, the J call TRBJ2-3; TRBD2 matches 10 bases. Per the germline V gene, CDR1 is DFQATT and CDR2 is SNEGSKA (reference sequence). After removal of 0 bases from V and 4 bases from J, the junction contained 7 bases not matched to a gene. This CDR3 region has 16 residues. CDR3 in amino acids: CSAREAGGLIADTQYF. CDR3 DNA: TGCAGTGCTAGAGAAGCGGGGGGGCTGATTGCAGATACGCAGTATTTT.

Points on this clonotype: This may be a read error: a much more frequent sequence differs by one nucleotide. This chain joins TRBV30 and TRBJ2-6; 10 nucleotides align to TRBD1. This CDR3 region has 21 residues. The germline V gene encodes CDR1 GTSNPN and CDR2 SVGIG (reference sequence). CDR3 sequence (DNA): TGTGCCTGGAGTGCCTCCGGGACAGGGGCGCCCCACTTCTCTGAGGCCAACGTCCTGACTTTC. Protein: CAWSASGTGAPHFSEANVLTF.

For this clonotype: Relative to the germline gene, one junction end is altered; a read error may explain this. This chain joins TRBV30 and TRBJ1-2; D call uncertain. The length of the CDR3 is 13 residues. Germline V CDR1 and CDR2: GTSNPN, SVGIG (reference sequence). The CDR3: CAWYDPANYDYTF. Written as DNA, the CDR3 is TGTGCCTGGTACGACCCAGCTAACTATGACTACACCTTC.

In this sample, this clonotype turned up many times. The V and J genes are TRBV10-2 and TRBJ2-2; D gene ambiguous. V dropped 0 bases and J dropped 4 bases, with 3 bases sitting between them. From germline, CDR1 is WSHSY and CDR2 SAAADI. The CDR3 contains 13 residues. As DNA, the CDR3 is TGCGCCAGCAGTGAGTCGCCCACCGGGGAGCTGTTTTTT. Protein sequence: CASSESPTGELFF.

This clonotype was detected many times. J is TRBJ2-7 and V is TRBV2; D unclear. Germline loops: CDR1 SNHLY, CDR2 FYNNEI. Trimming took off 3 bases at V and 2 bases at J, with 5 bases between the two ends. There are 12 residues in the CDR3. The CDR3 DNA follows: TGTGCCAGCAGTGATATTGCCTACGAGCAGTACTTC. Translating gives CASSDIAYEQYF.

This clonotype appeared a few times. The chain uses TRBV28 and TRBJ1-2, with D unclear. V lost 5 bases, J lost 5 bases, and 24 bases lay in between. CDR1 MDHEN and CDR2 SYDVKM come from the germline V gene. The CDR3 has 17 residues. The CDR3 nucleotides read TGTGCCAGCAGTCCTAATACCCCCACGGACGGACTGTATGGCTACACCTTC. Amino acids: CASSPNTPTDGLYGYTF.

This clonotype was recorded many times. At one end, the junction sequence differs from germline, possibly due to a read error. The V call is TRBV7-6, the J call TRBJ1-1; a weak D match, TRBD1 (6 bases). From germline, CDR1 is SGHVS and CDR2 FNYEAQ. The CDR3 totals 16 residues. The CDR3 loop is CASSLGPGVSDTEAFF. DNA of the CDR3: TGTGCCAGCAGTTTAGGGCCAGGGGTCTCGGACACTGAAGCTTTCTTT.